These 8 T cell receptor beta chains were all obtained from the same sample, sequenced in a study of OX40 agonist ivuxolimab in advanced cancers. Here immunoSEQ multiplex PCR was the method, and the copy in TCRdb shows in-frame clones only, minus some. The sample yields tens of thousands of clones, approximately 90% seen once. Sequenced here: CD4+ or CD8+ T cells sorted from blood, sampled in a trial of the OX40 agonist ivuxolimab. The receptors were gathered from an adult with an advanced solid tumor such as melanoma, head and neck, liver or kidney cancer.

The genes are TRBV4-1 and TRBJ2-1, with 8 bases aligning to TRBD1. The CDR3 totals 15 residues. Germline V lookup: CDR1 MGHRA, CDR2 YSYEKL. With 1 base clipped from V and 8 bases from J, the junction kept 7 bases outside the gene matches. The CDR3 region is CASSQAQGAVDEQFF. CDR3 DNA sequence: TGCGCCAGCAGCCAAGCTCAGGGGGCTGTTGATGAGCAGTTCTTC.

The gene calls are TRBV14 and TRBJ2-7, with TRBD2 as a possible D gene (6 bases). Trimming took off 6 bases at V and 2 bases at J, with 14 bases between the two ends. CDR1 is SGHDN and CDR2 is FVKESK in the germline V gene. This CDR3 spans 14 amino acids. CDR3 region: CASSPTGGAYEQYF. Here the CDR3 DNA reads TGTGCCAGCAGTCCTACCGGGGGAGCCTACGAGCAGTACTTC.

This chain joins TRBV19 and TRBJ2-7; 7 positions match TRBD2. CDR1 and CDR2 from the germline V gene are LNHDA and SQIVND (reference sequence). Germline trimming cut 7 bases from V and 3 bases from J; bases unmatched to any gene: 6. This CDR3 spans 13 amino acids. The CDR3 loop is CASTPGGLYEQYF. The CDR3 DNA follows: TGTGCCAGTACCCCGGGAGGCCTCTACGAGCAGTACTTC.

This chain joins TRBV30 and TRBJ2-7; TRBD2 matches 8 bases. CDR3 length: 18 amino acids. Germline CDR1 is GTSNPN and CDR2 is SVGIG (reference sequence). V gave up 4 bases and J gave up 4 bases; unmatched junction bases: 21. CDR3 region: CAWTRGLRGSGRGYEQYF. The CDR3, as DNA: TGTGCCTGGACCCGAGGTCTGAGAGGGAGCGGGAGAGGGTACGAGCAGTACTTC.

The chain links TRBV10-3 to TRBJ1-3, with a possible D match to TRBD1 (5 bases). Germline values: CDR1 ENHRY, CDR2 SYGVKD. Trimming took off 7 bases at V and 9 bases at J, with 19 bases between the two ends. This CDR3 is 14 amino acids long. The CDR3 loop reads CAITWNSLGTTIYF. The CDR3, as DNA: TGTGCCATCACGTGGAACTCTCTCGGGACCACCATATATTTT.

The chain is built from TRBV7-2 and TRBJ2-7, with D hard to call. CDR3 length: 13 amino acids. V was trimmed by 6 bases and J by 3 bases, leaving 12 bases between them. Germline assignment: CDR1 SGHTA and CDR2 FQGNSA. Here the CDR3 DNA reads TGTGCCAGCAGTAACGCCAGAAACTACGAGCAGTACTTC. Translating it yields CASSNARNYEQYF.

This CDR3 reads CASSPFQGPPEKLFF. CDR3 bases: TGCGCCAGCAGCCCCTTTCAGGGTCCCCCTGAAAAACTGTTTTTT. The chain is built from TRBV4-1 and TRBJ1-4; TRBD1 might be the D (5 bases). V was shortened by 4 bases and J by 7 bases, with 16 bases between the two germline ends. CDR3 length equals 15 residues. Germline CDR1 and CDR2: MGHRA and YSYEKL.

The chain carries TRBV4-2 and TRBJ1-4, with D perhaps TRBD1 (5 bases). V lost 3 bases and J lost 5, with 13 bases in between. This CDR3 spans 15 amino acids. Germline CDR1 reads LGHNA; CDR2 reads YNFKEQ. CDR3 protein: CASSHSGQPNEKLFF. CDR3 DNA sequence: TGTGCCAGCAGCCACTCTGGACAACCCAATGAAAAACTGTTTTTT.